These T cell receptor beta chains were read from a single sample in a study of T cells of healthy individuals. TCRdb analysed the 5' RACE reads with MiXCR anew, one entry per CDR3 protein. The sample contains over 95,000 distinct CDR3 sequences, roughly a sixth of which appear only once. These receptors all stem from a human donor in good health. Each CDR3 is given with its conserved first and last residue. D genes are given only for firm matches. Expanded clones get a size class; other rows say once, few or many, or leave the size out.

d_call	v_call	j_call	clone_size	cdr3_aa	cdr3_nt
-	TRBV6-2/TRBV6-3	TRBJ2-2	-	CASSYEGPPGELFF	TGTGCCAGCAGTTACGAAGGTCCTCCCGGGGAGCTGTTTTTT
TRBD2	TRBV12-3/TRBV12-4	TRBJ2-5	many	CASSLLAEETQYF	TGTGCCAGCAGTTTACTAGCGGAAGAGACCCAGTACTTC
-	TRBV11-2	TRBJ2-1	-	CASSAYSGAYNEQFF	TGTGCCAGCAGCGCATATAGCGGCGCCTACAATGAGCAGTTCTTC
-	TRBV7-9	TRBJ2-1	-	CASSLNPQPGDPYNEQFF	TGTGCCAGCAGCTTAAATCCGCAACCGGGAGATCCCTACAATGAGCAGTTCTTC
TRBD1	TRBV7-8	TRBJ1-4	-	CASSRDRDSGKLFF	TGTGCCAGCAGCCGAGACAGGGATTCTGGAAAACTGTTTTTT
-	TRBV7-2	TRBJ1-1	-	CASSLELNTEAFF	TGTGCCAGCAGCTTAGAGCTGAACACTGAAGCTTTCTTT
-	TRBV7-7	TRBJ1-5	many	CASSTPADNQPQHF	TGTGCCAGCAGTACCCCGGCTGACAATCAGCCCCAGCATTTT
-	TRBV20-1	TRBJ1-2	-	CSAEGGENYGYTF	TGCAGTGCCGAGGGAGGGGAAAACTATGGCTACACCTTC
-	TRBV7-2	TRBJ2-3	many	CASSLVTTDTQYF	TGTGCCAGCAGCTTAGTCACCACAGATACGCAGTATTTT
-	TRBV11-3	TRBJ2-1	-	CASSLGITSSYNEQFF	TGTGCCAGCAGCTTGGGCATTACTAGCTCCTACAATGAGCAGTTCTTC
-	TRBV2	TRBJ1-2	many	CASSLLQRSMDYTF	TGTGCCAGCAGTCTACTACAGAGATCTATGGACTACACCTTC
-	TRBV28	TRBJ2-7	-	CASGIPGRGKKEQYF	TGTGCCAGCGGAATACCGGGACGGGGCAAAAAGGAGCAGTACTTC
TRBD1	TRBV28	TRBJ2-1	-	CASSPRGHRGLSYNEQFF	TGTGCCAGCAGTCCAAGGGGTCACAGGGGCCTATCCTACAATGAGCAGTTCTTC
-	TRBV4-3	TRBJ1-2	-	CASTRGANYGYTF	TGCGCCAGCACCCGAGGAGCTAACTATGGCTACACCTTC
TRBD1	TRBV20-1	TRBJ1-4	few	CSASRGTGEKLFF	TGCAGTGCTAGCCGGGGGACAGGTGAAAAACTGTTTTTT
-	TRBV6-1	TRBJ2-3	few	CASSEAHRQSTDTQYF	TGTGCCAGCAGTGAAGCTCACCGACAGAGCACAGATACGCAGTATTTT
-	TRBV30	TRBJ2-5	-	CAWNRPTGFGGTQYF	TGTGCCTGGAACAGACCGACAGGATTCGGCGGGACCCAGTACTTC
-	TRBV15	TRBJ2-1	many	CATSRDELGEQFF	TGTGCCACCAGCAGAGATGAGTTGGGTGAGCAGTTCTTC
TRBD1	TRBV20-1	TRBJ1-3	many	CSARDREAAGNTIYF	TGCAGTGCTAGGGACAGGGAAGCGGCTGGAAACACCATATATTTT
-	TRBV11-1	TRBJ2-7	few	CASSLVLGRGYEQYF	TGTGCCAGCAGCTTAGTCTTAGGGAGAGGCTACGAGCAGTACTTC
TRBD1	TRBV27	TRBJ2-1	few	CASSPDRSGLEQFF	TGTGCCAGCAGCCCGGACAGGTCTGGCCTTGAGCAGTTCTTC